These 20 T cell receptor beta chains share one sample of origin, sequenced in a study of blood T cell repertoires in COVID-19. The table came from immunoSEQ multiplex PCR; TCRdb's copy has only in-frame clones and leaves some out. The sample contains about 140,000 clones, around 90% of which appear only once. Sequencing used peripheral blood. Source of these receptors: a human donor in a cohort sampled during active COVID-19.

The CDR3 nucleotides are TGCGCCAGCAGCTTGGCGCTCTCCGGTGGGGCCGAAAAGACCCAGTACTTC. This translates into CASSLALSGGAEKTQYF. The chain uses TRBV5-1 and TRBJ2-5, with TRBD1 as a possible D gene (5 bases). The germline CDR1 and CDR2 sequences are SGHRS and YFSETQ. Trimming removed 0 bases from V and 6 bases from J, with 21 bases in between. The CDR3 contains 17 residues.

This clone was detected once. This chain uses TRBV7-9 with TRBJ2-1; D remains ambiguous. Trimming cost V 5 bases and J 3 bases, with 14 bases left between them. The CDR3 is 15 amino acids. CDR1 and CDR2 from the germline V gene are SEHNR and FQNEAQ (reference sequence). CDR3 bases: TGTGCCAGCAGCACTTGGAACTCGGGCTACAATGAGCAGTTCTTC. This gives the protein CASSTWNSGYNEQFF.

V usage is TRBV9 and J usage is TRBJ2-5; tentatively, D is TRBD2 (6 bases). CDR3 length equals 14 residues. Germline CDR1 SGDLS, CDR2 YYNGEE. Deletions cut 4 bases from V and 5 bases from J, with 15 bases between. As DNA, the CDR3 is TGTGCCAGCAGCCCCGGAGGGGTGCTGGAGACCCAGTACTTC. This sequence encodes CASSPGGVLETQYF. Based on the CDR3 plus reference TRBV9 and TRBJ2-5, the full variable domain is DSGVTQTPKHLITATGQRVTLRCSPRSGDLSVYWYQQSLDQGLQFLIQYYNGEERAKGNILERFSAQQFPDLHSELNLSSLELGDSALYFCASSPGGVLETQYFGPGTRLLVL.

This chain links TRBV19 with TRBJ1-3, with 8 positions matching TRBD1. The CDR3 has 15 amino acids. After removal of 5 bases from V and 0 bases from J, the junction contained 3 bases not matched to a gene. Germline V CDR1 and CDR2: LNHDA, SQIVND (reference sequence). CDR3 region: CASSLQGASGNTIYF. In DNA, the CDR3 is TGTGCCAGTAGTCTCCAGGGGGCCTCTGGAAACACCATATATTTT. Together with reference TRBV19 and TRBJ1-3, the CDR3 gives the full variable domain: DGGITQSPKYLFRKEGQNVTLSCEQNLNHDAMYWYRQDPGQGLRLIYYSQIVNDFQKGDIAEGYSVSREKKESFPLTVTSAQKNPTAFYLCASSLQGASGNTIYFGEGSWLTVV.

The chain combines TRBV5-1 with TRBJ2-7; a possible D gene is TRBD2 (6 bases). CDR3 length equals 13 residues. Germline loops: CDR1 SGHRS, CDR2 YFSETQ. Trimming removed 5 bases from V and 3 bases from J, with 12 bases in between. In DNA form, the CDR3 reads TGCGCCAGCAGTGAATTGGGGGGCTACGAGCAGTACTTC. Its protein product is CASSELGGYEQYF.

The chain links TRBV5-1 to TRBJ2-7; TRBD2 matches at 9 bases. Per the germline V gene, CDR1 is SGHRS and CDR2 is YFSETQ. With 2 bases clipped from V and 0 bases from J, the junction kept 6 bases outside the gene matches. CDR3 length equals 16 residues. CDR3 coding DNA: TGCGCCAGCAGCTTTACTAGCGGGCAAAACTCCTACGAGCAGTACTTC. This translates into CASSFTSGQNSYEQYF.

The chain joins TRBV5-8 to TRBJ2-5; no reliable D call. Trimming left V 3 bases short and J 6 bases short, with 12 bases between. CDR3 length equals 13 residues. The germline V gene encodes CDR1 SGHTS and CDR2 YDEGEE. The CDR3 sequence: CASSSLVAQTQYF. The CDR3 bases are TGTGCCAGCAGCTCCTTGGTAGCTCAGACCCAGTACTTC.

The chain employs TRBV12-3 or TRBV12-4 and TRBJ2-7, with D perhaps TRBD1 (5 bases). Trimming cost V 5 bases and J 5 bases, with 13 bases left between them. The CDR3 has 13 amino acids. CDR3 in amino acids: CASSAGAGHEQYF. As DNA, the CDR3 is TGTGCCAGCAGTGCTGGGGCAGGGCACGAGCAGTACTTC.

V is TRBV28 and J is TRBJ1-4; 9 bases map to TRBD1. CDR1 and CDR2 (germline): MDHEN, SYDVKM. The J segment lost 6 bases and the V segment lost 3 bases, leaving 5 bases of the junction unmatched. The CDR3 contains 15 residues. In DNA, the CDR3 is TGTGCCAGCAGTTTCCCCGACAGGGGGGATGAAAAACTGTTTTTT. It encodes CASSFPDRGDEKLFF. Complete variable domain (other parts from reference TRBV28 and TRBJ1-4): DVKVTQSSRYLVKRTGEKVFLECVQDMDHENMFWYRQDPGLGLRLIYFSYDVKMKEKGDIPEGYSVSREKKERFSLILESASTNQTSMYLCASSFPDRGDEKLFFGSGTQLSVL.

V gene TRBV4-1 combines with J gene TRBJ1-2; a possible D gene is TRBD1 (6 bases). The CDR3 contains 16 residues. Germline-derived CDR1 and CDR2 are MGHRA and YSYEKL. Deletions cut 0 bases from V and 3 bases from J, with 14 bases between. CDR3 loop: CASSQEGGGRDYGYTF. The CDR3 DNA follows: TGCGCCAGCAGCCAAGAGGGCGGGGGGCGCGACTATGGCTACACCTTC.

The gene calls are TRBV28 and TRBJ2-7, with 9 bases lining up with TRBD2. The CDR3 covers 16 residues. V lost 4 bases and J lost 4; bases outside the gene matches: 11. Germline V gene lookup returns CDR1 MDHEN and CDR2 SYDVKM. For the CDR3, the DNA is TGTGCCAGCAGTTCAGTAGCGGGAGTCGGGCGTTACGAGCAGTACTTC. As protein: CASSSVAGVGRYEQYF.

This chain uses TRBV7-8 with TRBJ2-1; D call uncertain. Trimming took off 4 bases at V and 6 bases at J, with 10 bases between the two ends. The germline CDR1 and CDR2 sequences are SGHVS and FQNEAQ. The CDR3 sequence is 13 residues long. The CDR3 nucleotides read TGTGCCAGCAGCTCAGGTCCGGTCAATGAGCAGTTCTTC. It encodes CASSSGPVNEQFF.

The chain combines TRBV5-5 with TRBJ2-7; TRBD1 agrees at 12 bases. The V gene end was trimmed by 4 bases and the J gene end by 7 bases; junction bases not matched to a gene: 12. Germline CDR1 and CDR2: SGHKS and YYEKEE (reference sequence). The CDR3 has 16 amino acids. CDR3 sequence: CASSHDPGQGAREQYF. The CDR3 DNA is TGTGCCAGCAGCCACGATCCGGGACAGGGGGCGAGGGAGCAGTACTTC. Combining the CDR3 with reference TRBV5-5 and TRBJ2-7 gives the whole variable domain DAGVTQSPTHLIKTRGQQVTLRCSPISGHKSVSWYQQVLGQGPQFIFQYYEKEERGRGNFPDRFSARQFPNYSSELNVNALLLGDSALYLCASSHDPGQGAREQYFGPGTRLTVT.

The chain combines TRBV19 with TRBJ2-5; a possible D gene is TRBD2 (6 bases). In germline, CDR1 is LNHDA, CDR2 SQIVND (reference sequence). CDR3 size: 15 residues. V lost 6 bases and J 2 bases, leaving 16 bases between the germline ends. Here the CDR3 DNA reads TGTGCCAGTAGAACATCGGGCGGGATTCAAGAGACCCAGTACTTC. It specifies CASRTSGGIQETQYF. The complete variable domain, with remaining parts taken from reference TRBV19 and TRBJ2-5, reads DGGITQSPKYLFRKEGQNVTLSCEQNLNHDAMYWYRQDPGQGLRLIYYSQIVNDFQKGDIAEGYSVSREKKESFPLTVTSAQKNPTAFYLCASRTSGGIQETQYFGPGTRLLVL.

This clone was detected a few times. The chain joins TRBV6-6 to TRBJ2-5; 12 positions agree with TRBD2. V was clipped by 10 bases and J by 5 bases; unmatched bases: 5. Germline V gene sequence: CDR1 MNHNY, CDR2 SVGAGI (reference sequence). This CDR3 spans 13 amino acids. The DNA of the CDR3 is TGTGCCACCCTAGCGGGGGGGCGGGAGACCCAGTACTTC. Translating it yields CATLAGGRETQYF.

V and J are TRBV9 and TRBJ2-5; D is possibly TRBD2 (5 bases). The V end lost 2 bases, the J end lost 5 bases, and 13 bases lay between the germline ends. CDR1 is SGDLS and CDR2 is YYNGEE in the germline V gene. This CDR3 contains 14 residues. CDR3 DNA sequence: TGTGCCAGCAGCGTTTACCCCTCGGGGGAGACCCAGTACTTC. Protein sequence: CASSVYPSGETQYF.

The chain links TRBV14 to TRBJ2-7; the D gene is possibly TRBD1 (5 bases). V lost 1 base and J lost 3, with 10 bases in between. CDR3 length: 14 residues. Germline-derived CDR1 and CDR2 are SGHDN and FVKESK. In DNA form, the CDR3 reads TGTGCCAGCAGCCAAGGCCCAGGGCACTACGAGCAGTACTTC. Residues: CASSQGPGHYEQYF.

The chain employs TRBV4-1 and TRBJ2-6; 10 bases line up with TRBD1. CDR1 is MGHRA and CDR2 is YSYEKL in the germline V gene. The CDR3 is 19 amino acids. The V segment lost 1 base and the J segment 2 bases; nucleotides outside the gene matches: 8. CDR3 sequence (DNA): TGCGCCAGCAGCCAAGTTCCGACAGGGGGCATCGCTGGGGCCAACGTCCTGACTTTC. Translating gives CASSQVPTGGIAGANVLTF.

In this sample, this clone turned up once. The chain is built from TRBV9 and TRBJ1-2, with a weak D call TRBD1 (5 bases). CDR1 SGDLS and CDR2 YYNGEE come from the germline V gene. The CDR3 runs to 15 residues. V was shortened by 4 bases and J by 2 bases, with 15 bases between the two germline ends. CDR3 DNA: TGTGCCAGCAGCCCCGAGCTTACAGGAAACTATGGCTACACCTTC. It specifies CASSPELTGNYGYTF. Based on the CDR3 plus reference TRBV9 and TRBJ1-2, the full variable domain is DSGVTQTPKHLITATGQRVTLRCSPRSGDLSVYWYQQSLDQGLQFLIQYYNGEERAKGNILERFSAQQFPDLHSELNLSSLELGDSALYFCASSPELTGNYGYTFGSGTRLTVV.

The chain has TRBV27 and TRBJ2-1; D remains ambiguous. Deletions cut 4 bases from V and 10 bases from J, with 8 bases between. The germline V gene has CDR1 MNHEY and CDR2 SMNVEV (reference sequence). The CDR3 runs 11 residues. The CDR3 bases are TGTGCCAGCAGTTCTTACTACGAGCAGTTCTTC. It is translated as CASSSYYEQFF.